This T cell receptor beta chain was captured in a study of control samples from healthy donors and cancer patients. V gave up 1 base and J gave up 12 bases; unmatched junction bases: 11. Germline V gene lookup returns CDR1 SGHDN and CDR2 FVKESK. This CDR3 region has 15 residues. The data were produced by immunoSEQ multiplex PCR, yet TCRdb's version contains in-frame clones alone and is incomplete. Of around 100,000 clones in the sample, around 89% were seen once. The source of this sequence is a young man in good health. The rearrangement uses TRBV14 and TRBJ2-1, with 8 bases that match TRBD2. The sequencing input was blood. In nucleotides, the CDR3 is TGTGCCAGCAGCCAAGCGAGGGGGACTAGTACGGGGCAGTTCTTC. It specifies CASSQARGTSTGQFF.